This TCR beta chain derives from a study of T-cell reconstitution after alpha-beta-depleted transplantation in children. Broader study findings: There were reportedly several hundred expanded graft clones from which alpha-beta T cells came about two months after transplant. A year post-transplant, T-cell counts and diversity derived mostly from newly produced T cells.

The library targeted TCRbeta and was prepared with unique molecular identifiers. One entry per CDR3 protein results from TCRdb running MiXCR on the PCR reads. The sample consists of 90,000 to 100,000 distinct CDR3 sequences, 20% to 25% of them appearing once. The CDR3 consists of 15 residues. V lost 5 bases and J lost 5, with 17 bases in between. Germline V gives CDR1 SGHVS, CDR2 FQNEAQ. To note about this clonotype: No antigen is known for it.

This rearrangement joins TRBV7-8 to TRBJ2-3; possibly TRBD2 for D (7 bases). The material sequenced was PBMCs, taken before TCRalphabeta/CD19-depleted stem cell transplant. This clonotype was sampled from a boy under 10 years old with acute lymphoblastic leukemia, due to receive a stem cell transplant. CDR3 residues: CASSRLGGAGDTQYF. The CDR3, as DNA: TGTGCCAGCAGCCGGTTGGGGGGGGCAGGAGATACGCAGTATTTT.